This T cell receptor (beta chain) was found in a study of human T cells and chemical hapten exposure (dated by TCRdb to the early 2020s). In terms of the full investigation: For sensitization, 2% DPC in acetone was applied to a roughly 2 cm by roughly 2 cm area of upper inner arm skin. The libraries were sequenced as a pool, and the TCR yield per sample differed mostly because of small variations in library volumes within the pool. Patients additionally received weekly therapeutic DPC doses to the scalp throughout the roughly 24-week study period. Blood samples were taken from patients before sensitization (week 0) and at 2, 6 and about 24 weeks after DPC sensitization. Patch testing was performed on the upper back with Finn chambers containing 0.01% DPC, and the patch tests were scored after 6 days according to International Contact Dermatitis Research Group standards. Under 30 alopecia patients gave blood for TCR sequencing at one to four time points (pre-sensitization, 2, 6 and 24 weeks). Peripheral blood TCR repertoire changes were tracked in vivo in alopecia patients during primary and secondary sensitization to the hapten diphenylcyclopropenone (DPC). Most of the patients in the cohort were female, and the cohort covered alopecia areata with under or over 50% scalp involvement, alopecia totalis and alopecia universalis.

The time point label for this specimen denotes: pre-sensitization, week 0. Per the publication, the treatment or condition label means: therapeutic diphenylcyclopropenone sensitization with weekly scalp DPC. At every patch-test visit, the blood draw took place before the patch test was put on. To be eligible, patients had to be aged 18 to 70, diagnosed with alopecia and judged suitable for DPC therapy, while pregnant patients were excluded. Total RNA was isolated from unfractionated whole blood collected in Tempus Blood RNA tubes. The library came from RACE. The sample was run on a NextSeq 500. During library preparation, unique molecular identifiers were attached to individual cDNA molecules so that TCRs could be counted in a quantitative, reproducible way. Each blood RNA sample was used to sequence both TCR alpha and TCR beta chains. As for the original processing: Samples had a median of approximately 93,000 TCRs, with a range from about 23,224 to 750,000. The Decombinator software suite was used to annotate the V, J and CDR3 of the TCR reads. For the PS versus PT1 abundance plots, all samples were subsampled to the same number of TCRs (28,000). TCRs were defined as expanded if absent before sensitization and observed at least eight times at the 2-week time point. TCRdb applied fastp at Q25 and MiXCR to the public reads, then kept only in-frame beta chains. When rows share a CDR3 protein, they turn into one entry using the most common DNA and genes. The V and J calls were not made by the authors but by TCRdb's processing. For this sample the table gives 270,000 or so distinct CDR3 sequences, of which approximately 8% were detected only once. Less than 1.5% of the sample is in the top ten clones.

The V end loses 6 bases and the J end loses 0 bases, and a stretch of 11 bases separates them. Spanning cysteine to phenylalanine, the CDR3 consists of 14 amino acids. The DNA shown is the 42-base CDR3, in frame from base 1. The germline V gene (reference sequence) sets CDR1 to MNHNY and CDR2 to SVGAGI. Study-level results and caveats: Repeated subsampling changed both the strength of the expansion versus patch-test correlation and the threshold at which the correlation became significant. Patch test score was positively correlated with the number of PT1 expanded TCRs, with significance at thresholds 8, 16 and 32 but not at 4. The number of TCRs above 1 in 1000 frequency did not change with DPC sensitization; there was no evidence of global repertoire structure alterations. All patients had alopecia, a presumed autoimmune disease, so their immune response might differ from that of healthy individuals. Significantly more large CDR3 similarity clusters were formed by expanded TCRs than by pre-sensitization or healthy control sets, consistent with antigen-driven responses.

Concerning this clonotype: Its antigen target is currently unknown. Base qualities are not at hand, and no much larger clone is one base apart.

The origin of this receptor is a man younger than 30 with alopecia areata. Some clones in this sample may be carry-over from other donors' samples. The rearranged chain carries TRBV6-6 and TRBJ1-1; TRBD1 might be the D gene, on 5 matching bases. This sample comprised whole blood, obtained in connection with sensitization to the hapten diphenylcyclopropenone (DPC). CDR3 reads: CASRGRFMNTEAFF. In nucleotide form, the sequence is TGTGCCAGCAGGGGACGGTTCATGAACACTGAAGCTTTCTTT.